Sequencing of this TCR beta chain was carried out in a study of identical twins. Findings of the study overall: The same donors were not followed; conclusions instead depended on cross-sectional statistical analysis.

The length of the CDR3 is 14 residues. V lost 0 bases, J lost 4 bases, and 10 bases lay in between. Germline loops: CDR1 DFQATT, CDR2 SNEGSKA (reference sequence). With regard to this clonotype: Its antigen remains unidentified.

TCRdb analysed the 5' RACE reads with MiXCR anew, one entry per CDR3 protein. The sample lists around 470,000 distinct CDR3 sequences, 14% occurring once. This sample was also put to use in a study of yellow fever vaccine responses in identical twins. From that study: Twins reportedly appeared to share part of their vaccine T cell response while keeping part individual.

The sequencing input was CD4+ T cells sorted from blood. The sequence came from a young woman in good health. The chain joins TRBV20-1 to TRBJ1-5; D possibly corresponds to TRBD1 (5 bases). CDR3 sequence (DNA): TGCAGTGCTAGAGAGGGGACGGTGAATCAGCCCCAGCATTTT. Translated, it gives CSAREGTVNQPQHF.